This T cell receptor (beta chain) was captured in a study of regulatory T cells in long-lasting Graves disease. In its sample, this clonotype was seen many times. The target antigen is unknown. Regarding the study as a whole: Favored gene segments in persistent disease were TRBV28, TRBJ1-2 and TRBJ2-5.

Assembly of TCR beta libraries relied on iRepertoire HTBI primers together with Arm-PCR of CDR3 regions. One entry per CDR3 protein, called by TCRdb with MiXCR from the multiplex PCR reads. Of 620,000 or so distinct CDR3 sequences detected, around 17% appear once; the ten largest clones hold around 19%. The CDR3 is 14 amino acids. Deletions cut 1 base from V and 8 bases from J, with 11 bases between. Looked up from germline, CDR1 is MDHEN and CDR2 is SYDVKM. Time point meaning: newly diagnosed GD, antithyroid drugs for less than 3 months. The TCR library used RNA extracted from PBMCs. The sample was also reused in another study, on T cells in Graves' hyperthyroidism and ophthalmopathy. That work contributes: The study defined stable Graves' hyperthyroidism as no ophthalmopathy progression within 18 months.

The sequence came from a woman under 40 with Graves disease. This material consisted of peripheral blood mononuclear cells (PBMCs), taken at new diagnosis, from a patient treated with antithyroid drugs. The rearrangement joins TRBV28 to TRBJ1-4; weak D call: TRBD1 (5 bases). The CDR3 nucleotides read TGTGCCAGCAGTTTATCGGGGACTGTCGAAAAACTGTTTTTT. Its translation is CASSLSGTVEKLFF.